This passage covers 19 T cell receptor beta chains from one sample sequenced in a study of identical twins. From the 5' RACE reads, TCRdb called clonotypes with MiXCR, one entry per CDR3 protein. The sample yields approximately 550,000 distinct CDR3 sequences, 20% to 25% seen once. These records were also assigned to another study, of yellow fever vaccine responses in identical twins.

Sequenced sample: CD4+ T cells sorted from blood. These receptors all stem from a woman aged 18-29 years in good health.

J is TRBJ2-5 and V is TRBV15; D might be TRBD2 (5 bases). V lost 4 bases and J lost 3, with 15 bases in between. CDR1 and CDR2 (germline): LNHNV, YYDKDF (reference sequence). This CDR3 comprises 15 residues. The CDR3, as DNA: TGTGCCACCAGCATGCTCAGGAGGACGGAAGAGACCCAGTACTTC. It specifies CATSMLRRTEETQYF.

The rearrangement links TRBV6-6 to TRBJ2-5; D remains unclear. The CDR3 is 13 amino acids. Trimming left V 6 bases short and J 5 bases short, with 13 bases between. CDR1 MNHNY and CDR2 SVGAGI come from the germline V gene (reference sequence). The CDR3 DNA is TGTGCCAGCAGCAACGGGCGATGGGAGACCCAGTACTTC. As protein: CASSNGRWETQYF.

Only a few counts were recorded for this clonotype. The V gene is TRBV5-6, the J gene TRBJ2-5; 12 positions match TRBD1. The CDR3 length is 16 residues. J lost 5 bases, V lost 2 bases, and 7 bases had no gene match. The germline V gene has CDR1 SGHDT and CDR2 YYEEEE. The CDR3 bases are TGTGCCAGCAGCTTTGCCGGGACAGGGGGCATCGAGACCCAGTACTTC. Its translation is CASSFAGTGGIETQYF.

This clonotype occurred once. This sequence joins TRBV3-1 and TRBJ2-7; no reliable D call. V was trimmed by 1 base and J by 1 base, leaving 14 bases between them. The CDR3 is 16 residues long. Germline V CDR1 and CDR2: LGHDT, YNNKEL (reference sequence). CDR3 residues: CASSQAPSWVSYEQYF. DNA of the CDR3: TGTGCCAGCAGCCAAGCCCCGTCTTGGGTATCCTACGAGCAGTACTTC.

This clonotype was seen ten or more times. V gene TRBV10-3 combines with J gene TRBJ2-2, with 9 bases aligning to TRBD2. V dropped 5 bases and J dropped 3; count of bases not matched to a gene: 4. Germline CDR1 is ENHRY and CDR2 is SYGVKD. CDR3 size: 15 residues. CDR3 nucleotides: TGTGCCATCAGTTTGGGACTAGCAGACACCGGGGAGCTGTTTTTT. It encodes CAISLGLADTGELFF.

This clonotype was seen repeatedly, ten times or more. This chain uses TRBV5-1 with TRBJ2-1, with TRBD1 matching 9 bases. The CDR3 covers 20 residues. J was trimmed by 6 bases and V by 2 bases; bases with no gene match: 21. In germline, CDR1 is SGHRS, CDR2 YFSETQ. The CDR3 here is CASSFPTGGGRGTPPNEQFF. The CDR3 DNA follows: TGCGCCAGCAGCTTTCCGACAGGGGGAGGGAGGGGAACCCCCCCCAATGAGCAGTTCTTC. The variable domain in full, completed from reference TRBV5-1 and TRBJ2-1, reads KAGVTQTPRYLIKTRGQQVTLSCSPISGHRSVSWYQQTPGQGLQFLFEYFSETQRNKGNFPGRFSGRQFSNSRSEMNVSTLELGDSALYLCASSFPTGGGRGTPPNEQFFGPGTRLTVL.

This clonotype has only a few counts. The chain couples TRBV28 to TRBJ2-2; TRBD2 aligns across 15 bases. The CDR3 totals 15 residues. Germline CDR1 and CDR2: MDHEN and SYDVKM. V lost 11 bases to trimming and J lost 6 bases; unmatched junction nucleotides: 7. CDR3 loop: CAPLGTSGRSGELFF. The CDR3 DNA is TGTGCCCCCCTCGGGACTAGCGGGAGGTCCGGGGAGCTGTTTTTT.

This chain links TRBV2 with TRBJ2-7, with D possibly matching TRBD2 (7 bases). Germline V gives CDR1 SNHLY, CDR2 FYNNEI. The CDR3 covers 15 residues. Trimming shortened V by 3 bases and J by 0 bases, and 12 bases separated the two germline ends. The CDR3 DNA is TGTGCCAGCAGTGATGAAGGGGGGGACTCCTACGAGCAGTACTTC. It codes for CASSDEGGDSYEQYF. Full variable domain (outside the CDR3, taken from reference TRBV2 and TRBJ2-7): EPEVTQTPSHQVTQMGQEVILRCVPISNHLYFYWYRQILGQKVEFLVSFYNNEISEKSEIFDDQFSVERPDGSNFTLKIRSTKLEDSAMYFCASSDEGGDSYEQYFGPGTRLTVT.

The chain links TRBV5-1 to TRBJ1-1; the match to TRBD1 covers 9 bases. CDR1 SGHRS and CDR2 YFSETQ come from the germline V gene. The V and J ends lost 0 bases and 1 base, in that order; junction bases with no gene match: 10. The CDR3 spans 18 residues. Here the CDR3 reads CASSLVISQGAGNTEAFF. DNA of the CDR3: TGCGCCAGCAGCTTGGTTATATCACAGGGGGCGGGGAACACTGAAGCTTTCTTT.

The chain combines TRBV7-3 with TRBJ2-2; 9 bases match TRBD1. The germline V gene encodes CDR1 SGHTA and CDR2 FQGTGA. With V trimmed by 7 bases and J by 5 bases, 8 bases remained unmatched. The CDR3 runs 15 residues. The DNA for the CDR3 is TGTGCCAGCACCCCCGGGACAGGGAAAACCGGGGAGCTGTTTTTT. It translates to CASTPGTGKTGELFF.

This clonotype was detected a few times. The CDR3 nucleotides are TGTGCCAGCAGTGACAGGGTTGACGAAAAACTGTTTTTT. This sequence encodes CASSDRVDEKLFF. The chain employs TRBV25-1 and TRBJ1-4, with a possible D match to TRBD1 (5 bases). V was cut by 3 bases and J by 8 bases, with 10 bases left in between. Germline CDR1 is MGHDK and CDR2 is SYGVNS. This CDR3 comprises 13 residues.

This rearrangement joins TRBV27 to TRBJ2-2; no reliable D call. Trimming took off 3 bases at V and 9 bases at J, with 11 bases between the two ends. The CDR3 length is 13 residues. CDR1 and CDR2 from the germline V gene are MNHEY and SMNVEV (reference sequence). The chain's CDR3 is CASSFLTGRELFF. Here the CDR3 DNA reads TGTGCCAGCAGTTTCCTCACCGGTCGGGAGCTGTTTTTT.

This clonotype was counted between two and nine times. The V call is TRBV28, the J call TRBJ1-5, with D perhaps matching TRBD1 (5 bases). The CDR3 extends over 15 amino acids. V was trimmed by 9 bases and J by 6 bases, leaving 21 bases between them. Germline V gene lookup returns CDR1 MDHEN and CDR2 SYDVKM. In DNA, the CDR3 is TGTGCCAGTACCCCTTCGCTGGGGGGAAGTCAGCCCCAGCATTTT. Translating it yields CASTPSLGGSQPQHF.

The J gene is TRBJ1-4, the V gene TRBV5-1, with TRBD1 matching over 8 bases. The CDR3 length is 14 residues. With 0 bases clipped from V and 7 bases from J, the junction kept 2 bases outside the gene matches. The germline CDR1 and CDR2 sequences are SGHRS and YFSETQ. CDR3 in amino acids: CASSLAGGIEKLFF. As DNA, the CDR3 is TGCGCCAGCAGCTTGGCAGGGGGCATTGAAAAACTGTTTTTT.

This clonotype appeared a few times. This chain links TRBV7-8 with TRBJ1-1; the D gene is possibly TRBD1 (6 bases). Germline V gene sequence: CDR1 SGHVS, CDR2 FQNEAQ. V was trimmed by 8 bases and J by 0 bases, leaving 19 bases between them. This CDR3 has 16 residues. This CDR3 is CASQWDTGRLNTEAFF. The CDR3 DNA reads TGTGCCAGCCAATGGGACACAGGGAGACTGAACACTGAAGCTTTCTTT.

To note about this clonotype: The junction departs from germline at one end; a sequencing error may be responsible. The rearrangement uses TRBV18 and TRBJ2-1, with 12 nucleotides matching TRBD2. The CDR3 loop spans 17 amino acids. CDR1 and CDR2 (germline): KGHSH, LQKENI. As DNA, the CDR3 is TGTGCCAGCTCATCACCTCCTGGACTAGCGGGGTACAATGAGCAGTTCTTC. This gives the protein CASSSPPGLAGYNEQFF.

A few counts support this clonotype. V gene TRBV7-6 combines with J gene TRBJ1-5; the D gene is possibly TRBD1 (6 bases). This CDR3 has 15 amino acids. Germline V gene data show CDR1 as SGHVS and CDR2 as FNYEAQ. Trimming removed 1 base from V and 9 bases from J, with 16 bases in between. The CDR3 sequence is CASSLGGSAQGPQHF. CDR3 coding DNA: TGTGCCAGCAGCTTAGGAGGTTCAGCACAGGGGCCCCAGCATTTT.

This chain joins TRBV20-1 and TRBJ2-1, with TRBD2 matching 9 bases. CDR3 size: 17 residues. Germline trimming cut 6 bases from V and 10 bases from J; bases unmatched to any gene: 22. Germline V gives CDR1 DFQATT, CDR2 SNEGSKA (reference sequence). The chain's CDR3 is CSATGTRSGRTQGEQFF. Here the CDR3 DNA reads TGCAGTGCAACCGGGACACGGAGCGGGAGGACCCAAGGGGAGCAGTTCTTC.

The rearrangement uses TRBV20-1 and TRBJ1-1; a possible D gene is TRBD1 (6 bases). From germline, CDR1 is DFQATT and CDR2 SNEGSKA (reference sequence). V was pared by 7 bases and J by 9 bases, with 21 bases between. This CDR3 region has 13 residues. The CDR3 protein is CSGNLDSSSKAFF. CDR3 sequence (DNA): TGCAGTGGCAACCTGGACAGCTCATCAAAAGCTTTCTTT.